Listed here is a single T cell receptor beta chain. The antigen is unknown. The data were taken from a study of blood T cells in healthy people across ages. Study overall: Every two T cells gave about one barcoded beta molecule via template switching. Study findings and constraints: Roughly linear age-related decline in beta diversity appeared, significant by age around 42.

For the second PCR, which ran for roughly 6 to 12 cycles, a sample-barcoded 5' primer and a J-beta primer mix were used. TCRdb analysed the 5' RACE reads with MiXCR anew, one entry per CDR3 protein. The sample consists of fewer than 2,000,000 distinct CDR3 sequences, 35% to 50% of them appearing once. Staff drew ten milliliters of peripheral blood from each donor. The sample comprised blood. The source of this sequence is a human donor in good health.

The CDR3 DNA follows: TGTGCCAGCAGTGATACGCTGACCGGGCGGGCACCCCTCCACTTT. Translation: CASSDTLTGRAPLHF. This rearrangement joins TRBV6-1 to TRBJ1-6, with D unclear. The V end lost 3 bases, the J end lost 11 bases, and 17 bases lay between the germline ends. The V gene's germline CDR1 is MNHNS and CDR2 SASEGT. The CDR3 sequence is 15 residues long.